These T cell receptor beta chains were read from a single sample in a study of shared clonotypes between healthy human individuals. Some clones are missing from TCRdb's copy, which holds only in-frame ones; the method was immunoSEQ multiplex PCR. The table lists roughly 640,000 clones, about 96% of them singletons. Sequences were obtained from naive CD4+ T cells sorted from blood. The origin of the receptors is a woman aged 25 to 39 in good health. Both conserved end residues are part of each CDR3. D genes are given only for firm matches. Only part of the rows carry a size: once, few, many, or a class if the clone is expanded.

V gene	clone size	D gene	J gene	CDR3 protein	CDR3 DNA
TRBV4-1	NA	TRBD2	TRBJ2-1	CASSQARLAGGKGEQFF	TGCGCCAGCAGCCAAGCGCGACTAGCGGGAGGGAAAGGCGAGCAGTTCTTC
TRBV6-4	NA	NA	TRBJ2-2	CASSGEGNTGELFF	TGTGCCAGCAGTGGAGAAGGGAACACCGGGGAGCTGTTTTTT
TRBV2	NA	TRBD2	TRBJ2-3	CASSDGRARPTDTQYF	TGTGCCAGCAGTGACGGGAGGGCCAGGCCCACAGATACGCAGTATTTT
TRBV6-5	NA	NA	TRBJ1-1	CASSYSTRPNTEAFF	TGTGCCAGCAGTTACTCGACAAGGCCGAACACTGAAGCTTTCTTT
TRBV28	NA	NA	TRBJ2-6	CASTISGANVLTF	TGTGCCAGCACCATCTCTGGGGCCAACGTCCTGACTTTC
TRBV5-6	NA	TRBD1	TRBJ1-1	CASSLTGAGTEAFF	TGTGCCAGCAGCTTAACAGGGGCGGGCACTGAAGCTTTCTTT
TRBV5-1	NA	TRBD2	TRBJ2-3	CASSSNSGSADTQYF	TGCGCCAGCAGCTCAAATAGCGGGAGTGCAGATACGCAGTATTTT
TRBV5-4	NA	TRBD1	TRBJ2-7	CASSYGTGWSYEQYF	TGTGCCAGCAGTTACGGGACAGGGTGGTCCTACGAGCAGTACTTC
TRBV27	NA	NA	TRBJ1-1	CASTNYPYTEAFF	TGTGCCAGCACGAACTATCCGTACACTGAAGCTTTCTTT
TRBV7-9	NA	TRBD2	TRBJ2-3	CASSFWTGGADTQYF	TGTGCCAGCAGCTTCTGGACGGGAGGGGCAGATACGCAGTATTTT
TRBV9	once	TRBD2	TRBJ2-2	CASSVMGLAGANTGELFF	TGTGCCAGCAGCGTAATGGGGCTAGCGGGAGCGAACACCGGGGAGCTGTTTTTT
TRBV19	NA	NA	TRBJ1-5	CASTPQSVGLGLNQPQHF	TGTGCCAGTACCCCGCAATCAGTTGGACTCGGACTCAATCAGCCCCAGCATTTT
TRBV5-1	NA	NA	TRBJ1-2	CASSSSGTSYGYTF	TGCGCCAGCAGTTCCTCAGGGACAAGCTATGGCTACACCTTC
TRBV25-1	NA	TRBD2	TRBJ2-5	CASSAYSGGFQETQYF	TGTGCCAGCAGTGCCTATAGCGGGGGCTTCCAAGAGACCCAGTACTTC
TRBV18	NA	NA	TRBJ1-1	CASSPPGVSGEAFF	TGTGCCAGCTCACCACCCGGGGTATCGGGTGAAGCTTTCTTT
TRBV27	once	TRBD1	TRBJ1-5	CASPDRVSQPQHF	TGTGCCAGCCCCGACAGGGTGAGTCAGCCCCAGCATTTT
TRBV4-1	NA	NA	TRBJ2-3	CASSPLRSTDTQYF	TGCGCCAGCAGCCCCCTGCGGAGCACAGATACGCAGTATTTT
TRBV4-1	NA	NA	TRBJ2-7	CASSQDWTRQPYF	TGCGCCAGCAGCCAAGATTGGACTCGACAACCGTACTTC
TRBV7-9	NA	NA	TRBJ2-3	CASKQGFTDTQYF	TGTGCCAGCAAACAAGGATTCACAGATACGCAGTATTTT
TRBV19	NA	NA	TRBJ1-1	CASSITGVNTEAFF	TGTGCCAGTAGTATAACGGGGGTGAACACTGAAGCTTTCTTT
TRBV18	NA	TRBD1	TRBJ2-5	CASSSGTGRETQYF	TGTGCCAGCTCATCCGGGACAGGGCGAGAGACCCAGTACTTC
TRBV27	NA	NA	TRBJ2-7	CASSSLQGLGYEQYF	TGTGCCAGCAGTTCCCTACAGGGTCTCGGCTACGAGCAGTACTTC
TRBV6-4	once	NA	TRBJ2-1	CASSDSTRDFSYNEQFF	TGTGCCAGCAGTGACTCGACCCGGGACTTTTCCTACAATGAGCAGTTCTTC
TRBV5-1	NA	NA	TRBJ2-1	CASSLGTPDPSYNEQFF	TGCGCCAGCAGCTTGGGAACTCCCGACCCCTCCTACAATGAGCAGTTCTTC
TRBV7-3	NA	NA	TRBJ2-2	CASSLGPEGTGELFF	TGTGCCAGCAGCTTAGGACCCGAGGGAACCGGGGAGCTGTTTTTT
TRBV9	NA	TRBD2	TRBJ2-7	CASSVDLGTSVYEQYF	TGTGCCAGCAGCGTAGACCTCGGGACTAGCGTTTACGAGCAGTACTTC
TRBV23-1	NA	NA	TRBJ1-5	CASSLNQNQPQHF	TGCGCCAGCAGTCTGAATCAAAATCAGCCCCAGCATTTT
TRBV28	NA	NA	TRBJ1-1	CASSGAQGLTEAFF	TGTGCCAGCAGTGGGGCCCAAGGTCTCACTGAAGCTTTCTTT
TRBV28	NA	NA	TRBJ1-5	CASSSLLERHQPQHF	TGTGCCAGCAGTTCCCTCCTAGAGCGGCATCAGCCCCAGCATTTT
TRBV19	NA	NA	TRBJ1-1	CASSIQGYGEAFF	TGTGCCAGTAGTATTCAAGGGTACGGGGAAGCTTTCTTT
TRBV19	NA	TRBD2	TRBJ2-4	CASSTGLAGGKNIQYF	TGTGCCAGTAGTACGGGACTAGCGGGAGGGAAAAACATTCAGTACTTC
TRBV28	NA	TRBD1	TRBJ2-2	CASSSRTGPNTGELFF	TGTGCCAGCAGTTCCCGGACAGGTCCGAACACCGGGGAGCTGTTTTTT
TRBV2	NA	NA	TRBJ1-1	CASTGRQNTGAFF	TGTGCCAGTACAGGGCGGCAGAACACTGGAGCTTTCTTT
TRBV7-7	NA	TRBD1	TRBJ2-3	CASSLGTGLPDTQYF	TGTGCCAGCAGCTTAGGGACAGGGTTGCCAGATACGCAGTATTTT
TRBV28	NA	TRBD1	TRBJ2-5	CASITSGQGTQYF	TGTGCCAGCATCACTTCCGGACAGGGGACCCAGTACTTC
TRBV10-2	NA	NA	TRBJ2-6	CASRRAGTGTGANVLTF	TGCGCCAGCAGACGCGCGGGAACAGGGACTGGGGCCAACGTCCTGACTTTC
TRBV19	NA	TRBD1	TRBJ1-5	CASSWDRGRNQPQHF	TGTGCCAGTAGTTGGGACAGGGGACGCAATCAGCCCCAGCATTTT
TRBV5-1	NA	TRBD2	TRBJ2-3	CASSIRGRSLTGGPDTQYF	TGCGCCAGCAGCATACGCGGGAGGTCTTTAACCGGTGGTCCAGATACGCAGTATTTT
TRBV11-2	NA	NA	TRBJ1-2	CASSPAADYGYTF	TGTGCCAGCAGCCCCGCGGCAGACTATGGCTACACCTTC
TRBV4-1	NA	NA	TRBJ2-1	CASSQDTGTYNEQFF	TGCGCCAGCAGCCAAGATACGGGAACCTACAATGAGCAGTTCTTC
TRBV28	NA	TRBD1	TRBJ1-1	CASSFLDREATEAFF	TGTGCCAGCAGTTTTCTTGACAGGGAAGCCACTGAAGCTTTCTTT